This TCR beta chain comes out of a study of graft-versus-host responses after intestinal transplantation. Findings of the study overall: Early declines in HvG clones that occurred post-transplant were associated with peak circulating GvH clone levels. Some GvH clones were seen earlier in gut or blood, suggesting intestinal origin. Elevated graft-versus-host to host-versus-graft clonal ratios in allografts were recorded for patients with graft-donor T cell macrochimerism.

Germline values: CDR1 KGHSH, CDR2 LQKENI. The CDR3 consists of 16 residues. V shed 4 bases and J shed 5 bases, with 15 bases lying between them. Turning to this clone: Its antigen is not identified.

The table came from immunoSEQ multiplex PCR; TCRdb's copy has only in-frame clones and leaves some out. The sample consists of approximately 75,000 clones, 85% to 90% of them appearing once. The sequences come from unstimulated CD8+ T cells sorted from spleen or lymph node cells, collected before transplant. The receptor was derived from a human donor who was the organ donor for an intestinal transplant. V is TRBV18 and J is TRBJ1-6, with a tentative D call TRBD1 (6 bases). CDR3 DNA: TGTGCCAGCTCACTACACACCGGACAGCATAATTCACCCCTCCACTTT. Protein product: CASSLHTGQHNSPLHF.